Listed below are T cell receptor beta chains from one sample, sequenced in a study of regulatory T cells in long-lasting Graves disease. From the multiplex PCR reads, TCRdb called clonotypes with MiXCR, one entry per CDR3 protein. The sample shows some 230,000 distinct CDR3 sequences, around 16% of them seen only once. This material consisted of peripheral blood mononuclear cells (PBMCs), taken at new diagnosis, from a patient treated with antithyroid drugs. These receptors were obtained from a female donor with Graves disease. CDR3s include the opening cysteine and the closing phenylalanine or tryptophan. A D gene is named only where the DNA matches it firmly. Rows may omit the clone size; those that give it use once, few, many or a size class.

CDR3: CASIRTSGSWSGELFF; DNA: TGTGCCAGCATTCGGACTAGCGGGAGTTGGTCCGGGGAGCTGTTTTTT; V: TRBV6-1; J: TRBJ2-2; D: TRBD2; size: few
CDR3: CASSEDSLGQPQHF; DNA: TGTGCCAGCAGTGAAGACAGCTTGGGTCAGCCCCAGCATTTT; V: TRBV6-1; J: TRBJ1-5; D: .; size: many
CDR3: CASSPAGGLAGEHEQYF; DNA: TGTGCCAGCAGCCCGGCGGGGGGGCTAGCGGGAGAACACGAGCAGTACTTC; V: TRBV12-3/TRBV12-4; J: TRBJ2-7; D: TRBD2; size: many
CDR3: CASSLVVRAGPHPDTQYF; DNA: TGTGCCAGCAGTTTAGTCGTGCGGGCAGGACCCCACCCCGATACGCAGTATTTT; V: TRBV12-3/TRBV12-4; J: TRBJ2-3; D: .; size: many
CDR3: CASTIALAGALRYF; DNA: TGTGCCAGCACCATAGCCCTAGCGGGAGCGTTACGGTACTTC; V: TRBV6-1; J: TRBJ2-7; D: TRBD2; size: many
CDR3: CASSQDAAPHPYEQYF; DNA: TGTGCCAGCAGCCAAGATGCCGCCCCCCACCCTTACGAGCAGTACTTC; V: TRBV14; J: TRBJ2-7; D: .; size: many
CDR3: CASRGRLAGPLEQYF; DNA: TGTGCCAGCAGGGGGCGACTAGCGGGACCGCTCGAGCAGTACTTC; V: TRBV2; J: TRBJ2-7; D: TRBD2; size: few
CDR3: CASSLSIPGTSYGYTF; DNA: TGTGCCAGCAGCTTATCTATACCCGGGACGAGCTATGGCTACACCTTC; V: TRBV7-3; J: TRBJ1-2; D: .; size: many
CDR3: CASSVRWSNFGNSPLHF; DNA: TGTGCCAGCAGCGTTCGCTGGTCGAACTTCGGCAATTCACCCCTCCACTTT; V: TRBV11-2; J: TRBJ1-6; D: .; size: many
CDR3: CASSGPGTGTIGELFF; DNA: TGTGCCAGCAGTGGCCCGGGGACAGGGACGATCGGGGAGCTGTTTTTT; V: TRBV28; J: TRBJ2-2; D: TRBD1; size: .
CDR3: CASSAQGGGYTF; DNA: TGTGCCAGCAGTGCACAGGGAGGAGGCTACACCTTC; V: TRBV28; J: TRBJ1-2; D: .; size: many
CDR3: CASSPSSLHTEAFF; DNA: TGTGCCAGCAGCCCCTCGAGTCTCCACACTGAAGCTTTCTTT; V: TRBV11-1; J: TRBJ1-1; D: .; size: many
CDR3: CASRRGGSGELFF; DNA: TGTGCCAGCAGAAGGGGAGGAAGCGGGGAGCTGTTTTTT; V: TRBV28; J: TRBJ2-2; D: .; size: many
CDR3: CASSYQLTAALTYEQYF; DNA: TGTGCCAGCAGTTATCAGCTCACAGCGGCTCTTACCTACGAGCAGTACTTC; V: TRBV27; J: TRBJ2-7; D: .; size: many
CDR3: CASRTGKNTQYF; DNA: TGTGCCAGCAGGACAGGGAAAAATACGCAGTATTTT; V: TRBV6-1; J: TRBJ2-3; D: TRBD1; size: many
CDR3: CASSPTARGSGNQPQHF; DNA: TGTGCCAGCAGCCCCACGGCCAGGGGAAGTGGCAATCAGCCCCAGCATTTT; V: TRBV7-8; J: TRBJ1-5; D: .; size: .